This T cell receptor (beta chain) was recorded in a study of blood T cell repertoires in COVID-19. Study information: The cDNA or gDNA used as material had been derived from T cells, B-cell-depleted T cells, or PBMCs.

Authors' processing steps: Using reference gene primer amplification, nucleated cell counts were estimated. Assay: immunoSEQ multiplex PCR; the TCRdb copy retains only in-frame clones and omits some. V and J calls and clone size come straight from that table; D and trimming were deduced from the DNA. This table has 160,000 or so clones, 80% to 90% appearing once. Germline CDR1 and CDR2: MNHEY and SVGAGI. The V gene lost 5 bases and the J gene lost 2 bases, with 12 bases spanning the gap. This CDR3 is built from 15 residues. The clonotype originates from a man aged 40-49 years with acute or convalescent COVID-19. V is TRBV6-5 and J is TRBJ2-2; D is perhaps TRBD1 (5 bases). The source material was peripheral blood. Written as DNA, the CDR3 is TGTGCCAGCAGTCCGTCTGACAGAAACACCGGGGAGCTGTTTTTT. This gives the protein CASSPSDRNTGELFF.